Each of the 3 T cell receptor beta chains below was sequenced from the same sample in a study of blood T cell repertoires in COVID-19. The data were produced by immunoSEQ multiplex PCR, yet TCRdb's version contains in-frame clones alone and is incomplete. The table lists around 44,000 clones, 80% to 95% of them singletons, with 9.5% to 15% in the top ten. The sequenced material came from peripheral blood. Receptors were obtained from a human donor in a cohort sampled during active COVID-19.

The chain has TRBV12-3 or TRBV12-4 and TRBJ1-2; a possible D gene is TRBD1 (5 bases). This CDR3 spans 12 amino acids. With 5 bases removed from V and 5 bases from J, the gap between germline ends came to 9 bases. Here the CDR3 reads CASSPGGYGYTF. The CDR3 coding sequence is TGTGCCAGCAGTCCGGGGGGGTATGGCTACACCTTC.

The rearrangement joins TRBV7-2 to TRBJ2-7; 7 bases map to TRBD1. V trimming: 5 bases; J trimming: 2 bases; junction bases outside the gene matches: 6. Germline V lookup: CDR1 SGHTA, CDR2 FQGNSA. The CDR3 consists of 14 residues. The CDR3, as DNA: TGTGCCAGCAGCCCGGGGACAGCACCCTACGAGCAGTACTTC. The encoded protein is CASSPGTAPYEQYF.

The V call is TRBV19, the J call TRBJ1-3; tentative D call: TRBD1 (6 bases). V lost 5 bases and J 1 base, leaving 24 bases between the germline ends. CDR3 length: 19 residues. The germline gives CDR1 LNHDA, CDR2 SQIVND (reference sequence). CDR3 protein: CASSDIGGTANPSGNTIYF. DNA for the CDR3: TGTGCCAGTAGTGATATAGGGGGTACAGCGAACCCATCTGGAAACACCATATATTTT.